This TCR beta chain comes out of a study of T cell responses to AZD1222 COVID-19 vaccine. Study results and limitations: As reported, nearly half of all spike-specific TCRs target variant regions that are unmutated.

Remarks on this clone: Antigen: not known.

Germline-derived CDR1 and CDR2 are LNHDA and SQIVND (reference sequence). Trimming pared 3 bases from V and 2 bases from J, leaving 17 bases between. This CDR3 region has 16 residues. Generated by immunoSEQ multiplex PCR, the TCRdb table keeps only in-frame clones and is missing some. The top ten hold 4% to 5% of the sample, which has roughly 92,000 clones, around nine tenths seen once. The source is an adult who received the AZD1222 COVID-19 vaccine. The chain couples TRBV19 to TRBJ2-7; D may correspond to TRBD1 or TRBD2 (8 bases each). The sample here was peripheral blood, taken 28 days after the second AZD1222 dose. The CDR3 here is CASSIGRDRITYEQYF. CDR3 bases: TGTGCCAGTAGTATCGGGAGGGACAGGATAACCTACGAGCAGTACTTC.